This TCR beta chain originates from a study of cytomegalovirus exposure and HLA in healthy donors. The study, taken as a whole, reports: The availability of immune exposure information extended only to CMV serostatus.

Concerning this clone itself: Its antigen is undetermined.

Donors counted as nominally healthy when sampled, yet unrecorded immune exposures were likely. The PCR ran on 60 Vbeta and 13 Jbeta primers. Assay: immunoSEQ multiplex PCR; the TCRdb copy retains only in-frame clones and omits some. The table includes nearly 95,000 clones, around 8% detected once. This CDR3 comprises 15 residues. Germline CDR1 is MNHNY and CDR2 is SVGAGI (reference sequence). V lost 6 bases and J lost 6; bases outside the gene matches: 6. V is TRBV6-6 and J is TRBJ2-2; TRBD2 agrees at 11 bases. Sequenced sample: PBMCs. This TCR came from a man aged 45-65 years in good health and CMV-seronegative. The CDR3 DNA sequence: TGTGCCAGCAGAATGACTAGCGGGACTGCCGGGGAGCTGTTTTTT. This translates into CASRMTSGTAGELFF.